These 26 T cell receptor beta chains came from one sample sequenced in a study of T-cell memory formation after mild COVID-19. TCRdb reprocessed the 5' RACE reads via MiXCR and lists one record per CDR3 protein. The sample lists more than 150,000 distinct CDR3 sequences; approximately 17% were seen once. What was sequenced was PBMCs or a T cell subset sorted from them (not recorded which). Receptors originate from a young man who had mild COVID-19 (a few samples of this study predate the infection). Cell type and time point are not known.

The J gene is TRBJ1-3, the V gene TRBV29-1; D gene uncertain. V gave up 5 bases and J gave up 4 bases, with 9 bases separating them. CDR1 is SQVTM and CDR2 is ANQGSEA in the germline V gene. The CDR3 covers 12 residues. CDR3 protein: CSVSILGNTIYF. The CDR3 bases are TGCAGCGTTTCAATTCTAGGAAACACCATATATTTT.

The chain has TRBV12-3 or TRBV12-4 and TRBJ1-4, with a possible D match to TRBD1 (6 bases). The CDR3 contains 12 residues. Trimming cost V 5 bases and J 13 bases, with 14 bases left between them. The CDR3 coding sequence is TGTGCCAGCAGTCCTCTAGGGGGACGACTGTTTTTT. Translation: CASSPLGGRLFF.

This clonotype was detected ten times or more. The J gene is TRBJ2-5, the V gene TRBV7-2, with D possibly TRBD2 on 5 matching bases. This CDR3 is built from 12 residues. CDR1 SGHTA and CDR2 FQGNSA come from the germline V gene. With 5 bases removed from V and 5 bases from J, the gap between germline ends came to 9 bases. The CDR3 here is CASSPRGETQYF. In DNA, the CDR3 is TGTGCCAGCAGCCCTAGAGGGGAGACCCAGTACTTC.

V is TRBV29-1 and J is TRBJ2-7; D unclear. CDR3 length: 14 residues. CDR1 is SQVTM, CDR2 ANQGSEA, per germline. The V and J ends lost 5 bases and 3 bases respectively, with 17 bases between them. CDR3 bases: TGCAGCGTTTCCAGTGAGCCCACCCGCTACGAGCAGTACTTC. Translating gives CSVSSEPTRYEQYF.

The chain has TRBV7-2 and TRBJ2-7, with 7 bases fitting TRBD2. The trim removed 3 bases at V and 0 bases at J, leaving 2 bases unmatched. The CDR3 has 14 residues. Per the germline V gene, CDR1 is SGHTA and CDR2 is FQGNSA. CDR3 in amino acids: CASSFGGSSYEQYF. The CDR3 DNA sequence: TGTGCCAGCAGCTTCGGGGGGAGCTCCTACGAGCAGTACTTC.

This clonotype was detected a few times. V and J are TRBV20-1 and TRBJ2-4; 7 bases are shared with TRBD2. The CDR3 consists of 16 residues. With 5 bases clipped from V and 0 bases from J, the junction kept 10 bases outside the gene matches. Germline CDR1 is DFQATT and CDR2 is SNEGSKA (reference sequence). The CDR3 region has the DNA TGCAGTGCTCCTGGTGGAGCGGGGATAGCCAAAAACATTCAGTACTTC. Residues: CSAPGGAGIAKNIQYF.

The rearrangement links TRBV24-1 to TRBJ2-1; D is possibly TRBD1 (5 bases). The V gene lost 3 bases and the J gene lost 6 bases, with 11 bases spanning the gap. CDR1 is KGHDR, CDR2 SFDVKD, per germline. This CDR3 has 14 amino acids. This chain's CDR3 is CATSDPRDSNEQFF. The CDR3, as DNA: TGTGCCACCAGTGATCCCCGAGACAGCAATGAGCAGTTCTTC.

The chain joins TRBV7-2 to TRBJ1-5; no reliable D call. V shed 0 bases and J shed 7 bases, with 7 bases lying between them. Germline V gives CDR1 SGHTA, CDR2 FQGNSA. The CDR3 contains 13 residues. CDR3: CASSLASKQPQHF. The CDR3 region has the DNA TGTGCCAGCAGCTTAGCGTCCAAGCAGCCCCAGCATTTT.

This chain links TRBV11-2 with TRBJ2-2; possible D gene TRBD2, 5 bases. Trimming cost V 1 base and J 4 bases, with 10 bases left between them. This CDR3 is 15 amino acids long. Germline values: CDR1 SGHAT, CDR2 FQNNGV. The CDR3 sequence: CASSLGAVRTGELFF. DNA of the CDR3: TGTGCCAGCAGCTTAGGAGCGGTCCGCACCGGGGAGCTGTTTTTT.

The CDR3 is CATSGGQGARSGANVLTF. The CDR3, as DNA: TGTGCCACCAGTGGTGGACAGGGGGCGCGGTCTGGGGCCAACGTCCTGACTTTC. The chain is built from TRBV24-1 and TRBJ2-6; 11 bases align to TRBD1. From germline, CDR1 is KGHDR and CDR2 SFDVKD. This CDR3 has 18 residues. Trimming cost V 5 bases and J 1 base; bases outside gene matches: 6.

This sequence joins TRBV7-2 and TRBJ2-4; 8 bases line up with TRBD1. There are 16 residues in the CDR3. V was pared by 7 bases and J by 6 bases, with 14 bases of the junction left unmatched. Germline V gives CDR1 SGHTA, CDR2 FQGNSA. CDR3 DNA: TGTGCCAGCAACGAAGCAGGGGGCTATGTCGGAAACATTCAGTACTTC. It encodes CASNEAGGYVGNIQYF.

The chain combines TRBV6-1 with TRBJ2-5; 9 bases line up with TRBD1. J was trimmed by 6 bases and V by 3 bases; bases with no gene match: 8. Germline V gene sequence: CDR1 MNHNS, CDR2 SASEGT. The length of the CDR3 is 15 residues. The chain's CDR3 is CASSEGTGGLKTQYF. The DNA of the CDR3 is TGTGCCAGCAGTGAGGGAACAGGGGGCCTGAAGACCCAGTACTTC.

Many counts were recorded for this clonotype. The rearrangement uses TRBV5-1 and TRBJ2-3, with 7 bases that match TRBD1. The ends lost 5 bases at V and 1 base at J; junction bases unmatched: 4. The CDR3 extends over 14 amino acids. CDR1 is SGHRS and CDR2 is YFSETQ in the germline V gene. CDR3 region: CASRRQGGTDTQYF. CDR3 bases: TGCGCCAGCAGGAGACAGGGAGGCACAGATACGCAGTATTTT.

This clonotype was detected a few times. The CDR3 DNA sequence: TGCAGTGCCTCGGTGGTGGCAGCTGGACGTGGAGCTTTCTTT. It translates to CSASVVAAGRGAFF. The chain recombines TRBV20-1 with TRBJ1-1; D call uncertain. V was trimmed by 6 bases and J by 10 bases, leaving 24 bases between them. This CDR3 is 14 amino acids long. Germline V lookup: CDR1 DFQATT, CDR2 SNEGSKA (reference sequence).

This clonotype was observed a few times. The rearrangement joins TRBV20-1 to TRBJ2-2; no clear D. This CDR3 comprises 15 residues. Trimming pared 5 bases from V and 0 bases from J, leaving 13 bases between. The germline V gene encodes CDR1 DFQATT and CDR2 SNEGSKA (reference sequence). CDR3 in amino acids: CSAGRHQANTGELFF. The CDR3 nucleotides read TGCAGTGCTGGGCGACACCAAGCGAACACCGGGGAGCTGTTTTTT.

The chain is built from TRBV4-1 and TRBJ2-7; D perhaps matches TRBD2 (6 bases). The CDR3 spans 15 residues. Trimming cost V 0 bases and J 3 bases, with 12 bases left between them. Germline V gives CDR1 MGHRA, CDR2 YSYEKL. The CDR3: CASSQETLGGYEQYF. As DNA, the CDR3 is TGCGCCAGCAGCCAAGAAACCCTGGGGGGCTACGAGCAGTACTTC.

This rearrangement joins TRBV7-9 to TRBJ1-1; D possibly corresponds to TRBD1 (5 bases). With 7 bases removed from V and 11 bases from J, the gap between germline ends came to 29 bases. Germline lookup yields CDR1 SEHNR and CDR2 FQNEAQ (reference sequence). The CDR3 runs to 16 residues. CDR3 region: CASTLGRGGGSPAAFF. Here the CDR3 DNA reads TGTGCCAGCACCCTAGGGCGGGGCGGGGGGTCCCCTGCGGCTTTCTTT.

This clonotype was seen a handful of times. The CDR3 here is CAISRLAEVDTQYF. The CDR3 DNA reads as TGTGCCATCAGTAGACTAGCGGAAGTGGATACGCAGTATTTT. The chain combines TRBV10-3 with TRBJ2-3, with 9 positions matching TRBD2. The trim removed 5 bases at V and 6 bases at J, leaving 6 bases unmatched. Germline-derived CDR1 and CDR2 are ENHRY and SYGVKD. The CDR3 totals 14 residues.

CDR3 sequence: CASTTGGNQPQHF. DNA of the CDR3: TGTGCCAGCACCACGGGTGGAAATCAGCCCCAGCATTTT. This chain connects TRBV12-3 or TRBV12-4 to TRBJ1-5; unclear D gene. V was trimmed by 7 bases and J by 4 bases, leaving 11 bases between them. CDR3 length: 13 residues.

This clonotype was observed many times. CDR3 residues: CSAMAGWAMNTEAFF. The CDR3 bases are TGCAGCGCGATGGCGGGGTGGGCCATGAACACTGAAGCTTTCTTT. The chain couples TRBV29-1 to TRBJ1-1, with unresolved D. In germline, CDR1 is SQVTM, CDR2 ANQGSEA. CDR3 length: 15 residues. V was cut by 7 bases and J by 0 bases, with 18 bases left in between.

In its sample, this clonotype was seen many times. V is TRBV7-2 and J is TRBJ2-5, with D maybe TRBD1 (6 bases). Trimming stripped 4 bases from V and 5 bases from J, with 20 bases between. Germline-derived CDR1 and CDR2 are SGHTA and FQGNSA. The CDR3 length is 16 residues. The CDR3 loop is CASSYYSGARWETQYF. CDR3 DNA sequence: TGTGCCAGCAGCTACTACTCAGGGGCCCGTTGGGAGACCCAGTACTTC.

The chain combines TRBV20-1 with TRBJ2-5, with D possibly matching TRBD2 (7 bases). The CDR3 loop spans 16 amino acids. Germline assignment: CDR1 DFQATT and CDR2 SNEGSKA (reference sequence). The V gene lost 2 bases and the J gene lost 4 bases, with 20 bases spanning the gap. Here the CDR3 DNA reads TGCAGTGCTAGACCCGCCCTGGGGGGGCGGAGAGAGACCCAGTACTTC. Its translation: CSARPALGGRRETQYF.

This clonotype was counted at least ten times. J is TRBJ1-5 and V is TRBV10-3; possibly TRBD1 for D (5 bases). Trimming removed 5 bases at V and 3 bases at J, with 11 bases between. The CDR3 sequence is 14 residues long. Germline CDR1 reads ENHRY; CDR2 reads SYGVKD. CDR3 in amino acids: CAISHSGLNQPQHF. For the CDR3, the DNA is TGTGCCATCAGTCATTCGGGGCTCAATCAGCCCCAGCATTTT.

The chain employs TRBV5-1 and TRBJ1-2; D remains unclear. CDR3 length: 13 residues. V gave up 0 bases and J gave up 8 bases, with 11 bases separating them. Germline V gene sequence: CDR1 SGHRS, CDR2 YFSETQ. Here the CDR3 DNA reads TGCGCCAGCAGCTTGGAGCCCCCGCGCGGCTACACCTTC. It translates to CASSLEPPRGYTF.

This clonotype turned up a few times. This sequence joins TRBV4-3 and TRBJ1-2, with D unresolved. The CDR3 covers 14 residues. Germline-derived CDR1 and CDR2 are LGHNA and YSLEER. V lost 0 bases and J 3 bases, leaving 8 bases between the germline ends. The CDR3 DNA follows: TGCGCCAGCAGCCAAGATTCCGGGGACTATGGCTACACCTTC. It translates to CASSQDSGDYGYTF.

In this sample, this clonotype turned up a few times. The V call is TRBV12-3 or TRBV12-4, the J call TRBJ2-7; no firm D call. Trimming took 7 bases from V and 0 from J, leaving 13 bases between them. This CDR3 contains 14 residues. The CDR3 sequence: CASNSDQFSYEQYV. CDR3 nucleotide sequence: TGTGCCAGCAACTCAGACCAGTTCTCCTACGAGCAGTACGTC.